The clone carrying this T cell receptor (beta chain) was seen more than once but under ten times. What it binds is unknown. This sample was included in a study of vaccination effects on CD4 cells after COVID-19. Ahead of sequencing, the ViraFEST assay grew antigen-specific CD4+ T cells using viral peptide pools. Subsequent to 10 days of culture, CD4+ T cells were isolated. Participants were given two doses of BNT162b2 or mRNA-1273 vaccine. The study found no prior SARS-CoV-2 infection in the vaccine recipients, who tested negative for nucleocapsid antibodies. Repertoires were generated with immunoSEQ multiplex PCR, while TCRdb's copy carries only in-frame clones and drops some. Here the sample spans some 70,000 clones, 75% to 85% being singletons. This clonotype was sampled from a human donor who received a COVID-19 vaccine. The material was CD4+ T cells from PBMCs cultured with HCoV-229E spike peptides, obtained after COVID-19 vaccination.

The CDR3 DNA reads TGTGCCAGCAGCCCGGGACTTGGAGTCACAGATACGCAGTATTTT. Translated: CASSPGLGVTDTQYF. The rearrangement links TRBV7-3 to TRBJ2-3; possible D gene TRBD2, 6 bases. Trimming cost V 5 bases and J 2 bases, with 14 bases left between them. This CDR3 comprises 15 residues. The V gene's germline CDR1 is SGHTA and CDR2 FQGTGA. The complete variable domain, with remaining parts taken from reference TRBV7-3 and TRBJ2-3, reads GAGVSQTPSNKVTEKGKYVELRCDPISGHTALYWYRQSLGQGPEFLIYFQGTGAADDSGLPNDRFFAVRPEGSVSTLKIQRTERGDSAVYLCASSPGLGVTDTQYFGPGTRLTVL.